This T cell receptor beta chain was identified in a study of identical twins. All donors were healthy, and all were Caucasian. This CDR3 is built from 15 residues. The V and J ends lost 0 bases and 0 bases respectively, with 7 bases between them. Per the germline V gene, CDR1 is SGDLS and CDR2 is YYNGEE. In TCRdb, the 5' RACE reads were re-called with MiXCR into one record per CDR3 protein. Here the sample spans 200,000 to 250,000 distinct CDR3 sequences, 6.5% being singletons. Many counts were recorded for this clonotype. These data also formed part of another study, on T cells expressing NK-cell markers. That publication notes: The TCR beta repertoires originated in sorted CD3+CD56+NKG2C+, CD3+CD56+NKG2C- and CD3+CD56-NKG2C+ T cells. Serological testing identified most of the eight sequenced donors as HCMV-seropositive and one as seronegative.

The specimen sequenced was CD8+ T cells sorted from blood. The chain recombines TRBV9 with TRBJ2-4; tentative D call: TRBD2 (6 bases). This sequence was found in a woman aged 18-29 years in good health. The CDR3 DNA reads TGTGCCAGCAGCGTAGGGGGACTAGCCAAAAACATTCAGTACTTC. Translated, it gives CASSVGGLAKNIQYF.